The 2 T cell receptor beta chains given below trace back to one sample, sequenced in a study of molecular identifiers for immune sequencing clone quantification. TCRdb independently ran MiXCR on the PCR reads; one entry per CDR3 protein. The sample records approximately 630,000 distinct CDR3 sequences, roughly 25% being singletons. The sample consisted of naive CD8+ T cells from blood, with Jurkat cell RNA spiked in. Subset specified: FACS-sorted CD8+CD4-CCR7+CD45RA+ naive T cells. Receptor source: a human donor in good health. Some libraries in this study had Jurkat cell RNA spiked in.

Concerning this clonotype: Being one base from a much bigger clone, this may be a read error. The genes are TRBV20-1 and TRBJ2-7; D remains unclear. The CDR3 sequence is 14 residues long. CDR1 is DFQATT, CDR2 SNEGSKA, per germline (reference sequence). The V end was cut by 5 bases, the J end by 7 bases, with 21 bases between. CDR3 bases: TGCAGTGCTGGACCTGGATTAAGAAACAGAGAGCAGTACTTC. It encodes CSAGPGLRNREQYF.

This clonotype was picked up a small number of times. The genes are TRBV28 and TRBJ1-2, with D possibly TRBD1 on 6 matching bases. Trimming took off 4 bases at V and 8 bases at J, with 20 bases between the two ends. The CDR3 totals 15 residues. The germline V gene encodes CDR1 MDHEN and CDR2 SYDVKM. The CDR3 protein is CASSYTTTGKGGYTF. DNA for the CDR3: TGTGCCAGCAGTTACACAACTACAGGGAAGGGCGGCTACACCTTC.